The 14 T cell receptor beta chains listed next were all sequenced from one sample in a study of metastatic and nonmetastatic thyroid tumors. Thyroid surgery had not been preceded by any treatment in any patient. TCRdb called clones again from the PCR reads with MiXCR. The data contain roughly 25,000 clones, roughly a quarter of them singletons. Sequenced input: tumor tissue. These receptors were collected from a male donor with papillary thyroid cancer or a benign thyroid nodule (not recorded which). Some clones in this sample may be carry-over from other donors' samples.

Details on this clone: Since a much larger clone is just one base distant, this may be a read error. This sequence joins TRBV28 and TRBJ2-3; D possibly uses TRBD1 or TRBD2 (6 bases each). The CDR3 has 15 amino acids. Germline CDR1 and CDR2: MDHEN and SYDVKM. V lost 1 base and J 6 bases, leaving 14 bases between the germline ends. CDR3 protein: CASSLSQIGGDTQYF. The CDR3 region has the DNA TGTGCCAGCAGTTTATCCCAGATAGGGGGGGATACGCAGTATTTT.

This clone was counted at least ten times. This chain joins TRBV28 and TRBJ2-1; maybe TRBD2 (6 bases). Germline values: CDR1 MDHEN, CDR2 SYDVKM. V lost 8 bases, J lost 3 bases, and 17 bases lay in between. CDR3 length equals 15 residues. The CDR3, as DNA: TGTGCCAGCCTCGGGGGAGGCCAGGGCTACAATGAGCAGTTCTTC. This codes for CASLGGGQGYNEQFF. The whole variable domain, filled in from reference TRBV28 and TRBJ2-1, reads DVKVTQSSRYLVKRTGEKVFLECVQDMDHENMFWYRQDPGLGLRLIYFSYDVKMKEKGDIPEGYSVSREKKERFSLILESASTNQTSMYLCASLGGGQGYNEQFFGPGTRLTVL.

This clone was observed many times. V and J are TRBV20-1 and TRBJ2-2; TRBD1 matches at 9 bases. J was trimmed by 3 bases and V by 0 bases; bases with no gene match: 2. The V gene's germline CDR1 is DFQATT and CDR2 SNEGSKA (reference sequence). CDR3 length: 15 residues. CDR3: CSARDGDRDTGELFF. CDR3 nucleotides: TGCAGTGCTAGAGATGGGGACAGGGACACCGGGGAGCTGTTTTTT.

This chain joins TRBV7-2 and TRBJ2-7; tentative D call: TRBD1 (5 bases). CDR3 length: 14 residues. The germline V gene encodes CDR1 SGHTA and CDR2 FQGNSA. With 5 bases removed from V and 2 bases from J, the gap between germline ends came to 13 bases. The CDR3 nucleotides are TGTGCCAGCAGCCCACCCCACAGGACCTACGAGCAGTACTTC. The encoded protein is CASSPPHRTYEQYF. Using reference TRBV7-2 and TRBJ2-7 for the parts outside the CDR3, the full variable domain is GAGVSQSPSNKVTEKGKDVELRCDPISGHTALYWYRQSLGQGLEFLIYFQGNSAPDKSGLPSDRFSAERTGGSVSTLTIQRTQQEDSAVYLCASSPPHRTYEQYFGPGTRLTVT.

The sample holds a few counts of this clone. A much larger clonotype is one base distant, so this may be a read error. At the DNA level, this CDR3 is encoded by other sequences in the same sample as well. The rearrangement joins TRBV20-1 to TRBJ2-6; 8 bases line up with TRBD1. The CDR3 has 18 residues. Germline V gene sequence: CDR1 DFQATT, CDR2 SNEGSKA (reference sequence). CDR3 loop: CSARVMRDRSSGANVLTF. As DNA, the CDR3 is TGCAGTGCTAGAGTTATGAGGGACAGGAGCTCTGGGGCCAACGTCCTTACTTTC.

Concerning this clone itself: Just one base apart from a much larger clone, this may be a read error. The CDR3 reads CASSSSSWANVLTF. As DNA, the CDR3 is TGTGCCAGCAGCTCTAGCTCTTGGGCCAACGTCCTGACTTTC. The chain is built from TRBV4-2 and TRBJ2-6, with a tentative D call TRBD2 (5 bases). Germline V lookup: CDR1 LGHNA, CDR2 YNFKEQ. The CDR3 has 14 amino acids.

V and J are TRBV11-2 and TRBJ1-1; the D is unclear. CDR1 is SGHAT, CDR2 FQNNGV, per germline. This CDR3 is 12 amino acids long. CDR3: CATGVWGTEAFF. The CDR3 DNA reads TGTGCTACCGGGGTTTGGGGCACTGAAGCTTTCTTT.

This clone was observed at least ten times. The rearrangement uses TRBV19 and TRBJ1-3; 7 nucleotides match TRBD1. Germline assignment: CDR1 LNHDA and CDR2 SQIVND (reference sequence). CDR3 size: 17 residues. V shed 2 bases, J shed 0 bases, and the junction held 7 bases outside the gene matches. The CDR3 DNA reads as TGTGCCAGTAGTATAAGCGGGACAGCCGACTCTGGAAACACCATATATTTT. Protein: CASSISGTADSGNTIYF.

This clone was seen only a few times. The chain combines TRBV29-1 with TRBJ1-2, with D uncertain. The CDR3 loop spans 13 amino acids. V lost 6 bases and J 7 bases, leaving 18 bases between the germline ends. The germline CDR1 and CDR2 sequences are SQVTM and ANQGSEA. DNA of the CDR3: TGCAGCGTATGGCCTACGATCGCCTTTGGCTACACCTTC. It specifies CSVWPTIAFGYTF.

The sample holds many counts of this clone. The J gene is TRBJ2-6, the V gene TRBV6-4; 8 nucleotides match TRBD1. Germline assignment: CDR1 MRHNA and CDR2 SNTAGT. The V and J ends lost 4 bases and 0 bases, in that order; junction bases with no gene match: 2. CDR3 length: 16 amino acids. The CDR3 spells CASSADRGSGANVLTF. CDR3 DNA: TGTGCCAGCAGTGCCGACAGGGGCTCTGGGGCCAACGTCCTGACTTTC.

This clone was seen ten or more times. This chain links TRBV4-3 with TRBJ1-3, with D perhaps TRBD1 (6 bases). In germline, CDR1 is LGHNA, CDR2 YSLEER. The CDR3 totals 17 residues. V was cut by 0 bases and J by 0 bases, with 12 bases left in between. This CDR3 is CASSQELTGNSGNTIYF. The DNA of the CDR3 is TGCGCCAGCAGCCAAGAATTAACAGGGAACTCTGGAAACACCATATATTTT.

This clone was found many times. This rearrangement joins TRBV12-3 or TRBV12-4 to TRBJ2-1; 8 bases are a match to TRBD1. V was clipped by 7 bases and J by 9 bases; unmatched bases: 14. The length of the CDR3 is 15 residues. CDR3 in amino acids: CASITLQGARSEQFF. As DNA, the CDR3 is TGTGCCAGCATTACCTTGCAGGGGGCAAGATCTGAGCAGTTCTTC.

As to this clone: The junction departs from germline at one end; a sequencing error may be responsible. CDR3 in DNA: TGTGCCAGCAGACCTCGTGGCATGGACACTGAAGCTTTATTT. Encoded protein: CASRPRGMDTEALF. The rearrangement joins TRBV7-8 to TRBJ1-1; the D gene is possibly TRBD1 (5 bases). The length of the CDR3 is 14 residues. The germline CDR1 and CDR2 sequences are SGHVS and FQNEAQ.

As concerns this clone: Since no conserved phenylalanine or tryptophan closes the CDR3, a read error is the likely cause. The gene calls are TRBV30 and TRBJ2-6; D gene ambiguous. Germline V lookup: CDR1 GTSNPN, CDR2 SVGIG (reference sequence). The CDR3 consists of 14 residues. V lost 4 bases to trimming and J lost 1 base, with 8 bases between them. CDR3 sequence: CAWTAGSGANVLTL. CDR3 nucleotides: TGTGCCTGGACGGCAGGTTCTGGGGCCAACGTCCTGACTCTC.